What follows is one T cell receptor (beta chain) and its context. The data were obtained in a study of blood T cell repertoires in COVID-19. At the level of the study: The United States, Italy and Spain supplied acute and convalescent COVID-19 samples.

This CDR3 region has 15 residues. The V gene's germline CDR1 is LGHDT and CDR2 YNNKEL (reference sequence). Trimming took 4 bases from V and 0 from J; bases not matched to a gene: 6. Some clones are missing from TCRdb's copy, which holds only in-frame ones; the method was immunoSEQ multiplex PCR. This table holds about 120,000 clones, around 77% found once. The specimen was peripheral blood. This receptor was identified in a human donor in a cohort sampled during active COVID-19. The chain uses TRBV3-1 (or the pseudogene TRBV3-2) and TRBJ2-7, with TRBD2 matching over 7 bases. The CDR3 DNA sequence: TGTGCCAGCAGCCTCGCTAGCGGATACTCCTACGAGCAGTACTTC. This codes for CASSLASGYSYEQYF.